This T cell receptor beta chain is drawn from a study of T cell changes during pregnancy in multiple sclerosis. Here immunoSEQ multiplex PCR was the method, and the copy in TCRdb shows in-frame clones only, minus some. The sample has approximately 100,000 clones; just under 95% are singletons. The CDR3 is made up of 15 amino acids. Between the trimmed V and J ends, which lost 3 bases and 2 bases, there was a span of 14 bases. Germline loops: CDR1 SGDLS, CDR2 YYNGEE. The source material was peripheral blood, sampled in the first trimester of pregnancy. The V call is TRBV9, the J call TRBJ1-1; weak D call: TRBD1 (5 bases). The receptor comes from a female donor with multiple sclerosis, enrolled in a pregnancy study. CDR3 loop: CASSAYLQDNTEAFF. CDR3 sequence (DNA): TGTGCCAGCAGCGCCTACCTACAGGATAACACTGAAGCTTTCTTT.